This is a list of T cell receptor beta chains from one sample in a study of cytomegalovirus exposure and HLA in healthy donors. Data came from immunoSEQ multiplex PCR; TCRdb stores just in-frame clones and leaves some out. The sample carries 120,000 to 150,000 clones, 60% to 85% recorded once. Sequenced sample: PBMCs. These receptors came from a man between 18 and 35 years old in good health and CMV-seronegative. Both conserved end residues are part of each CDR3. A D gene is named only where the DNA matches it firmly. The listing skips clone size in some rows; elsewhere it reads once, few, many or a size class.

d_call	j_call	clone_size	v_call	cdr3_aa	cdr3_nt
-	TRBJ2-7	-	TRBV27	CASSPLPGSYEQYF	TGTGCCAGCAGTCCCCTCCCGGGCTCCTACGAGCAGTACTTC
-	TRBJ1-1	few	TRBV6-5	CASGFTSQGNTEAFF	TGTGCCAGCGGATTTACATCACAGGGGAACACTGAAGCTTTCTTT
-	TRBJ1-1	-	TRBV7-2	CASSLSQGHTEAFF	TGTGCCAGCAGCTTATCGCAGGGGCACACTGAAGCTTTCTTT
TRBD1	TRBJ1-1	few	TRBV5-1	CASSAGTGGEAFF	TGCGCCAGCAGCGCGGGGACAGGCGGCGAAGCTTTCTTT
TRBD1	TRBJ1-4	few	TRBV25-1	CASSELGQGLFF	TGTGCCAGCAGTGAACTGGGACAGGGACTGTTTTTT
-	TRBJ1-2	-	TRBV25-1	CASSEYLQGSYGYTF	TGTGCCAGCAGTGAATATTTACAGGGTAGTTATGGCTACACCTTC
TRBD1	TRBJ2-1	-	TRBV15	CATSTHRDRANNEQFF	TGTGCCACCAGCACTCACCGGGACAGAGCAAACAATGAGCAGTTCTTC
-	TRBJ1-4	-	TRBV29-1	CSVVPGRGNEKLFF	TGCAGCGTAGTGCCGGGACGGGGGAATGAAAAACTGTTTTTT
-	TRBJ2-7	-	TRBV27	CASSSTGFSGYEQYF	TGTGCCAGCAGCTCCACAGGGTTCAGCGGCTACGAGCAGTACTTC
-	TRBJ2-7	-	TRBV21-1	CASSKMGSGGSRAAYVEQYF	TGTGCCAGCAGCAAAATGGGCTCGGGGGGGAGCCGCGCGGCCTACGTGGAGCAGTACTTC
-	TRBJ1-2	few	TRBV7-8	CASSLAGGRGKIDYGYTF	TGTGCCAGCAGCTTAGCGGGGGGGAGAGGAAAGATAGACTATGGCTACACCTTC
-	TRBJ1-1	-	TRBV7-2	CASSHDGGSNTEAFF	TGTGCCAGCAGCCACGATGGGGGCTCGAACACTGAAGCTTTCTTT
-	TRBJ1-3	once	TRBV5-1	CASPTGAGDGGNTIYF	TGCGCCAGCCCCACCGGGGCAGGGGATGGAGGAAACACCATATATTTT
TRBD1	TRBJ1-4	few	TRBV5-1	CASSRQGDEKLFF	TGCGCCAGCAGCCGACAGGGCGATGAAAAACTGTTTTTT
-	TRBJ2-7	-	TRBV6-5	CASSSDRRYEQYF	TGTGCCAGCAGCTCCGACAGGCGCTACGAGCAGTACTTC
TRBD1	TRBJ2-3	-	TRBV5-4	CASSLGTVDLDTQYF	TGTGCCAGCAGCTTAGGGACAGTGGATTTGGATACGCAGTATTTT
TRBD1	TRBJ2-1	-	TRBV27	CASSLYRGNEQFF	TGTGCCAGCAGTTTATACAGGGGCAATGAGCAGTTCTTC
TRBD1	TRBJ2-5	-	TRBV29-1	CSVEEGGYETQYF	TGCAGCGTTGAAGAAGGGGGCTATGAGACCCAGTACTTC
-	TRBJ1-1	few	TRBV5-1	CASSLVALNTEAFF	TGCGCCAGCAGCTTGGTAGCACTGAACACTGAAGCTTTCTTT
-	TRBJ1-2	-	TRBV7-2	CASSLVPGGFYGYTF	TGTGCCAGCAGCTTAGTCCCAGGAGGGTTCTATGGCTACACCTTC
-	TRBJ2-2	-	TRBV15	CATSRESVGELFF	TGTGCCACCAGCAGAGAGTCAGTCGGGGAGCTGTTTTTT
-	TRBJ1-5	-	TRBV7-9	CSSSLGGGQPQHF	TGTTCCAGCAGCTTAGGGGGAGGGCAGCCCCAGCATTTT
-	TRBJ1-2	-	TRBV12-5	CASGLGRGDGYTF	TGTGCTAGTGGTTTGGGGCGAGGAGATGGCTACACCTTC
-	TRBJ2-7	-	TRBV12-5	CASGLVPPEGVYEQYF	TGTGCTAGTGGTTTGGTACCCCCCGAGGGGGTCTACGAGCAGTACTTC
TRBD1	TRBJ1-4	-	TRBV5-1	CASSLRQGGEKLFF	TGCGCCAGCAGCCTACGACAGGGAGGAGAAAAACTGTTTTTT
-	TRBJ2-7	-	TRBV5-1	CASSLLPGSYEQYF	TGCGCCAGCAGCTTGCTTCCCGGTTCCTACGAGCAGTACTTC
-	TRBJ2-3	-	TRBV6-6	CASSLPGTTSTDTQYF	TGTGCCAGCAGCTTGCCCGGGACAACTAGCACAGATACGCAGTATTTT
-	TRBJ1-5	-	TRBV28	CASSSLGARQPQHF	TGTGCCAGCAGTTCCCTAGGGGCTCGGCAGCCCCAGCATTTT
TRBD1	TRBJ2-1	-	TRBV25-1	CASSEQRQGINEQFF	TGTGCCAGCAGTGAGCAGAGACAGGGTATTAATGAGCAGTTCTTC
TRBD1	TRBJ1-2	-	TRBV29-1	CSVEGTGLNYGYTF	TGCAGCGTTGAAGGGACAGGCCTTAACTATGGCTACACCTTC
-	TRBJ2-1	-	TRBV5-6	CASSLIGQVYNEQFF	TGTGCCAGCAGCTTGATTGGCCAGGTTTACAATGAGCAGTTCTTC
-	TRBJ1-1	-	TRBV29-1	CSVEGLAGTISGAFF	TGCAGCGTTGAAGGTTTGGCCGGAACGATTAGCGGAGCTTTCTTT